The 20 T cell receptor beta chains below were found in one sample sequenced in a study of tumor-infiltrating lymphocytes in localized non-small cell lung cancer. Produced via immunoSEQ multiplex PCR; TCRdb's table is partial and in-frame only. The sample has 9,000 to 9,500 clones; about 77% are singletons. The sample taken for sequencing was uninvolved lung tissue not adjacent to the tumor. These receptors were taken from a human donor with non-small cell lung cancer.

The chain recombines TRBV5-1 with TRBJ2-1; 8 bases fit TRBD2. CDR1 is SGHRS and CDR2 is YFSETQ in the germline V gene. J gave up 0 bases and V 2 bases, and 1 base lay outside the gene matches. CDR3 length equals 15 residues. CDR3 bases: TGCGCCAGCAGCTTAGCGGGGGACTCCTACAATGAGCAGTTCTTC. Its translation is CASSLAGDSYNEQFF.

This clone has only a few counts. The CDR3 loop reads CASSFRTDTQYF. CDR3 bases: TGTGCCAGCAGCTTTAGAACAGATACGCAGTATTTT. The rearrangement links TRBV4-2 to TRBJ2-3; unclear D gene. Germline V CDR1 and CDR2: LGHNA, YNFKEQ. This CDR3 is 12 amino acids long. Between the trimmed V and J ends, which lost 5 bases and 3 bases, there was a span of 6 bases.

The chain links TRBV4-2 to TRBJ1-2; 9 bases match TRBD1. This CDR3 is built from 16 residues. The junction had 11 bases not matched to a gene; V was cut back by 1 base and J by 8 bases. CDR1 is LGHNA and CDR2 is YNFKEQ in the germline V gene. CDR3 sequence (DNA): TGTGCCAGCAGCCAAGCTACCGGGACAGGGAATTGGGGCTACACCTTC. Translated: CASSQATGTGNWGYTF.

V gene TRBV7-8 combines with J gene TRBJ2-6; D is uncertain. In germline, CDR1 is SGHVS, CDR2 FQNEAQ. Deletions cut 4 bases from V and 1 base from J, with 8 bases between. This CDR3 spans 15 amino acids. CDR3 residues: CASSWQGSGANVLTF. CDR3 in DNA: TGTGCCAGCAGCTGGCAAGGGTCTGGGGCCAACGTCCTGACTTTC.

The chain couples TRBV5-6 to TRBJ2-7; D is tentatively TRBD1 or TRBD2 (6 bases each). The germline gives CDR1 SGHDT, CDR2 YYEEEE. Trimming shortened V by 4 bases and J by 2 bases, and 16 bases separated the two germline ends. This CDR3 region has 15 residues. Here the CDR3 DNA reads TGTGCCAGCAGCCCGACGGGGGCTAGAACCTACGAGCAGTACTTC. This translates into CASSPTGARTYEQYF.

The chain uses TRBV2 and TRBJ1-5; 8 positions agree with TRBD1. V was pared by 3 bases and J by 5 bases, with 9 bases of the junction left unmatched. CDR3 length: 16 residues. Germline V lookup: CDR1 SNHLY, CDR2 FYNNEI. CDR3 nucleotide sequence: TGTGCCAGCAGTGATGCCAAGACAGGGGTGTATCAGCCCCAGCATTTT. This codes for CASSDAKTGVYQPQHF. Using reference TRBV2 and TRBJ1-5 for the parts outside the CDR3, the full variable domain is EPEVTQTPSHQVTQMGQEVILRCVPISNHLYFYWYRQILGQKVEFLVSFYNNEISEKSEIFDDQFSVERPDGSNFTLKIRSTKLEDSAMYFCASSDAKTGVYQPQHFGDGTRLSIL.

V is TRBV7-9 and J is TRBJ1-6; D perhaps matches TRBD1 (6 bases). The CDR3 is 14 amino acids. The germline V and J ends were trimmed by 1 base and 7 bases, with 8 bases remaining between them. The V gene's germline CDR1 is SEHNR and CDR2 FQNEAQ (reference sequence). The chain's CDR3 is CASSLEQGNSPLHF. Written as DNA, the CDR3 is TGTGCCAGCAGCTTAGAGCAGGGGAATTCACCCCTCCACTTT.

In this sample, this clone turned up once. The J gene is TRBJ1-5, the V gene TRBV23-1; D gene uncertain. TRBV23-1 is assigned to the ORF class and has an uncertain function. The CDR3 is 14 residues long. The V gene lost 0 bases and the J gene lost 9 bases, with 12 bases spanning the gap. The chain's CDR3 is CASSQSLAHTPQHF. CDR3 coding DNA: TGCGCCAGCAGTCAATCGTTGGCACACACGCCCCAGCATTTT.

This chain joins TRBV7-2 and TRBJ2-2, with 8 bases matching TRBD2. The CDR3 consists of 15 residues. Trimming removed 5 bases from V and 5 bases from J; junction bases left unmatched: 7. Per germline, CDR1 SGHTA and CDR2 FQGNSA. CDR3 nucleotides: TGTGCCAGCAGCCGGAGCGGGGGCCGGACCGGGGAGCTGTTTTTT. Its translation: CASSRSGGRTGELFF.

The chain combines TRBV6-5 with TRBJ1-2; weak D call: TRBD1 (5 bases). V lost 0 bases and J 4 bases, leaving 15 bases between the germline ends. The CDR3 contains 16 residues. From germline, CDR1 is MNHEY and CDR2 SVGAGI. CDR3 in amino acids: CASSYSSGLGSYGYTF. The CDR3 DNA sequence: TGTGCCAGCAGTTACTCGTCAGGGTTGGGGAGCTATGGCTACACCTTC.

The V call is TRBV6-1, the J call TRBJ1-2; 7 nucleotides match TRBD1. J lost 2 bases, V lost 5 bases, and 2 bases had no gene match. Germline CDR1 MNHNS, CDR2 SASEGT. The CDR3 is 13 residues long. The CDR3 is CASSSDRNYGYTF. Written as DNA, the CDR3 is TGTGCCAGCAGTTCGGACAGGAACTATGGCTACACCTTC.

The genes are TRBV10-3 and TRBJ2-6; D is unresolved. From germline, CDR1 is ENHRY and CDR2 SYGVKD. The CDR3 sequence is 19 residues long. Trimming took 2 bases from V and 0 from J, leaving 17 bases between them. The DNA for the CDR3 is TGTGCCATCAGTGAGAAGGACCGCCTCTGGGGCTCTGGGGCCAACGTCCTGACTTTC. Translating gives CAISEKDRLWGSGANVLTF.

This sequence joins TRBV27 and TRBJ2-1; maybe TRBD2 (6 bases). CDR3 length: 17 residues. Germline loops: CDR1 MNHEY, CDR2 SMNVEV (reference sequence). The germline V and J ends were trimmed by 6 bases and 0 bases, with 18 bases remaining between them. CDR3 coding DNA: TGTGCCAGCAGCCTCACCGGGACTCGGAGCTCCTACAATGAGCAGTTCTTC. It yields the protein CASSLTGTRSSYNEQFF.

The J gene is TRBJ2-1, the V gene TRBV20-1; tentative D call: TRBD1 (6 bases). CDR1 and CDR2 (germline): DFQATT, SNEGSKA (reference sequence). This CDR3 has 11 residues. V was cut by 4 bases and J by 9 bases, with 10 bases left in between. CDR3 sequence (DNA): TGCAGTGCTATAGGGGGAATTGAGCAGTTCTTC. This sequence encodes CSAIGGIEQFF.

This chain joins TRBV14 and TRBJ2-4; 9 positions match TRBD2. Trimming removed 4 bases from V and 0 bases from J; junction bases left unmatched: 4. The CDR3 sequence is 16 residues long. Looked up from germline, CDR1 is SGHDN and CDR2 is FVKESK. This chain's CDR3 is CASSLSGGLAKNIQYF. CDR3 nucleotides: TGTGCCAGCAGCCTTAGCGGGGGTTTAGCCAAAAACATTCAGTACTTC. Looking up the rest from reference TRBV14 and TRBJ2-4 gives the full variable domain: EAGVTQFPSHSVIEKGQTVTLRCDPISGHDNLYWYRRVMGKEIKFLLHFVKESKQDESGMPNNRFLAERTGGTYSTLKVQPAELEDSGVYFCASSLSGGLAKNIQYFGAGTRLSVL.

This clone was detected a few times. The rearrangement links TRBV7-9 to TRBJ2-7; D not resolved. The CDR3 runs 11 residues. CDR1 SEHNR and CDR2 FQNEAQ come from the germline V gene (reference sequence). V was pared by 5 bases and J by 6 bases, with 8 bases between. In DNA form, the CDR3 reads TGTGCCAGCAGCCCAGGAGTCGAGCAGTACTTC. This translates into CASSPGVEQYF.

The V call is TRBV6-4, the J call TRBJ2-6; 7 bases fit TRBD1. V was clipped by 4 bases and J by 0 bases; unmatched bases: 3. Germline V gene sequence: CDR1 MRHNA, CDR2 SNTAGT. The CDR3 loop spans 16 amino acids. This CDR3 reads CASSAGTASGANVLTF. CDR3 bases: TGTGCCAGCAGTGCCGGGACAGCCTCTGGGGCCAACGTCCTGACTTTC.

CDR3 nucleotides: TGTGCCAGCAAAGCGGGGGGGTACGCCTACGAGCAGTACTTC. Its translation: CASKAGGYAYEQYF. V and J are TRBV6-1 and TRBJ2-7; 10 bases align to TRBD2. The CDR3 totals 14 residues. Per the germline V gene, CDR1 is MNHNS and CDR2 is SASEGT. V lost 7 bases to trimming and J lost 2 bases; unmatched junction nucleotides: 5.

This clone was found once. This rearrangement joins TRBV6-5 to TRBJ1-2; the D gene is possibly TRBD1 (5 bases). The CDR3 is 15 amino acids. Germline CDR1 reads MNHEY; CDR2 reads SVGAGI. Trimming took off 0 bases at V and 2 bases at J, with 10 bases between the two ends. Written as DNA, the CDR3 is TGTGCCAGCAGTTACTCGGTCGGGGGGAACTATGGCTACACCTTC. It translates to CASSYSVGGNYGYTF.

The chain has TRBV7-9 and TRBJ2-7, with a tentative D call TRBD2 (6 bases). The CDR3 extends over 15 amino acids. The ends were cut back, 5 bases at V and 0 bases at J, with 14 bases in the middle. Germline CDR1 is SEHNR and CDR2 is FQNEAQ (reference sequence). CDR3 in amino acids: CASSLGRSLSYEQYF. The CDR3 DNA is TGTGCCAGCAGCCTAGGGAGGTCGCTCTCCTACGAGCAGTACTTC. The full variable domain, with the rest looked up from reference TRBV7-9 and TRBJ2-7, is DTGVSQNPRHKITKRGQNVTFRCDPISEHNRLYWYRQTLGQGPEFLTYFQNEAQLEKSRLLSDRFSAERPKGSFSTLEIQRTEQGDSAMYLCASSLGRSLSYEQYFGPGTRLTVT.